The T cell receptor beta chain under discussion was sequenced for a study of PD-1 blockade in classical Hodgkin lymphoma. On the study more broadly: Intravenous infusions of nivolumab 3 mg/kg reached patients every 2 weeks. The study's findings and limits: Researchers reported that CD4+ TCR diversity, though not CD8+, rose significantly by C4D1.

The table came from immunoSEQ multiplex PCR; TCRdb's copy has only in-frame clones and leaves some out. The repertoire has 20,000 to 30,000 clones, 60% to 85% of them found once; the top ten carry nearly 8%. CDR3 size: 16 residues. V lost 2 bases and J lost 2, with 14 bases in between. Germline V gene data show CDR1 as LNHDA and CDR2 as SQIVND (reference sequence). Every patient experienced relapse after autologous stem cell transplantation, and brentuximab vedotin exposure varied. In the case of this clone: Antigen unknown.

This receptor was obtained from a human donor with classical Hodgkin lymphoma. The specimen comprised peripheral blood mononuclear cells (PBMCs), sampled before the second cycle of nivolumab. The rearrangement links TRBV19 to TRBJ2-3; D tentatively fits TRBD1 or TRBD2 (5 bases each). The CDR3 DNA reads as TGTGCCAGTAGTATACTACTGGGACGGACCACAGATACGCAGTATTTT. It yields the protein CASSILLGRTTDTQYF.